This TCR beta chain stems from a study of blood T cell repertoires in COVID-19. Study-wide context: Specimens from acute and convalescent COVID-19 originated in the United States, Italy and Spain. PBMCs, B-cell-depleted T cells, or T cells provided the cDNA or gDNA that made up the material.

CDR1 is SGHRS, CDR2 YFSETQ, per germline. Between the trimmed V and J ends, which lost 4 bases and 4 bases, there was a span of 19 bases. CDR3 length: 16 residues. Original methodology: The assay estimated nucleated cells by amplifying reference gene primers. Data came from immunoSEQ multiplex PCR; TCRdb stores just in-frame clones and leaves some out. That table gives V, J and clone size, and the DNA gave D and trimming. The sample consists of about 81,000 clones, around 96% of them appearing once. The chain links TRBV5-1 to TRBJ2-3, with D tentatively TRBD2 (5 bases). Sequencing was performed on peripheral blood. The receptor was derived from a human donor with active COVID-19. The donor label of this sample is uncertain. The CDR3 DNA reads TGCGCCAGCAGCACCTCGGGTCGGGAACGCGCAGATACGCAGTATTTT. It encodes CASSTSGRERADTQYF.